Below are 30 T cell receptor beta chains sequenced from a single sample in a study of T-cell memory formation after mild COVID-19. TCRdb redid the calling of the 5' RACE reads with MiXCR, one entry per CDR3 protein. Of around 250,000 distinct CDR3 sequences in the sample, 15% were seen once. Sequenced input: PBMCs or a T cell subset sorted from them (not recorded which). These receptors all come from an adult woman who had mild COVID-19 (a few samples of this study predate the infection). Cell type and time point are not known.

The chain joins TRBV5-6 to TRBJ1-2, with D uncertain. The V and J ends lost 2 bases and 4 bases respectively, with 18 bases between them. The CDR3 runs to 16 residues. From germline, CDR1 is SGHDT and CDR2 YYEEEE. This CDR3 is CASSLYGPSPVYGYTF. The CDR3 nucleotides read TGTGCCAGCAGCTTATACGGTCCGTCGCCCGTCTATGGCTACACCTTC.

Only a few counts were recorded for this clonotype. This sequence joins TRBV24-1 and TRBJ2-1; 14 bases are a match to TRBD2. After removal of 4 bases from V and 9 bases from J, the junction contained 10 bases not matched to a gene. The CDR3 is 17 amino acids. The germline gives CDR1 KGHDR, CDR2 SFDVKD. The CDR3 DNA reads as TGTGCCACCAGTGACCCGGGACTAGCGGGGGCCATTGGTGAGCAGTTCTTC. Protein product: CATSDPGLAGAIGEQFF.

V gene TRBV4-2 combines with J gene TRBJ1-4; TRBD1 matches 8 bases. From germline, CDR1 is LGHNA and CDR2 YNFKEQ. V was clipped by 6 bases and J by 6 bases; unmatched bases: 6. The CDR3 sequence is 14 residues long. CDR3 sequence (DNA): TGTGCCAGCAGACCTGGACAGGGTTATGAAAAACTGTTTTTT. Translation: CASRPGQGYEKLFF.

This clonotype was detected once. J is TRBJ2-3 and V is TRBV7-3; no definite D call. In germline, CDR1 is SGHTA, CDR2 FQGTGA. V was clipped by 5 bases and J by 3 bases, with 12 bases between them. The CDR3 contains 14 residues. The CDR3 reads CASSTAGGTDTQYF. The CDR3 DNA reads TGTGCCAGCAGCACCGCTGGCGGTACAGATACGCAGTATTTT.

The chain employs TRBV19 and TRBJ2-2; D is ambiguous. Germline values: CDR1 LNHDA, CDR2 SQIVND (reference sequence). The CDR3 covers 14 residues. Trimming pared 5 bases from V and 2 bases from J, leaving 9 bases between. Here the CDR3 reads CASSVEVNTGELFF. The CDR3, as DNA: TGTGCCAGTAGTGTCGAGGTCAACACCGGGGAGCTGTTTTTT.

This clonotype has a handful of counts. This rearrangement joins TRBV29-1 to TRBJ2-5; D not certain. Trimming left V 4 bases short and J 5 bases short, with 14 bases between. This CDR3 contains 13 residues. Germline CDR1 SQVTM, CDR2 ANQGSEA. CDR3 nucleotides: TGCAGCGTTGCTGACGGGCCGCCGGAGACCCAGTACTTC. It encodes CSVADGPPETQYF.

This rearrangement joins TRBV2 to TRBJ2-7, with D possibly being TRBD1 or TRBD2 (5 bases each). The CDR3 extends over 15 amino acids. Germline CDR1 is SNHLY and CDR2 is FYNNEI. V lost 5 bases, J lost 4 bases, and 18 bases lay in between. CDR3 nucleotides: TGTGCCAGCAGTCCGGACACTACGGGACCTTACGAGCAGTACTTC. It specifies CASSPDTTGPYEQYF.

This clonotype was detected only a few times. The chain recombines TRBV7-9 with TRBJ1-1, with 7 bases identical to TRBD1. Trimming at V came to 6 bases and at J to 1 base, leaving 14 bases not matched to a gene. There are 17 residues in the CDR3. Per the germline V gene, CDR1 is SEHNR and CDR2 is FQNEAQ (reference sequence). CDR3 sequence: CASSPVGGGGTNTEAFF. The CDR3 region has the DNA TGTGCCAGCAGTCCAGTAGGGGGCGGCGGTACGAACACTGAAGCTTTCTTT.

This clonotype was found a few times. The V call is TRBV5-1, the J call TRBJ2-3, with 9 positions matching TRBD1. V lost 3 bases to trimming and J lost 2 bases; unmatched junction nucleotides: 7. The germline gives CDR1 SGHRS, CDR2 YFSETQ. This CDR3 is 16 amino acids long. The CDR3 DNA reads TGCGCCAGCAGCTCCTCCGGGACAGGGATCACAGATACGCAGTATTTT. It is translated as CASSSSGTGITDTQYF.

V and J are TRBV24-1 and TRBJ2-5; weak D call: TRBD1 (5 bases). Trimming removed 4 bases from V and 3 bases from J, with 11 bases in between. There are 14 residues in the CDR3. The germline V gene encodes CDR1 KGHDR and CDR2 SFDVKD. The CDR3 DNA sequence: TGTGCCACCAGTGACGCCAGGGAAGAAGAGACCCAGTACTTC. This codes for CATSDAREEETQYF.

This clonotype was seen more than once but under ten times. The rearrangement joins TRBV12-3 or TRBV12-4 to TRBJ2-5, with 8 positions matching TRBD2. The CDR3 has 13 residues. Trimming cost V 4 bases and J 4 bases; bases outside gene matches: 2. CDR3: CASSSAGGETQYF. In DNA, the CDR3 is TGTGCCAGCAGTTCGGCGGGGGGAGAGACCCAGTACTTC.

By its share, this clonotype is medium-sized. The chain links TRBV5-1 to TRBJ2-3, with D possibly called TRBD1 or TRBD2 (5 bases each). The CDR3 is 17 residues long. The germline V and J ends were trimmed by 4 bases and 2 bases, with 20 bases remaining between them. Germline-derived CDR1 and CDR2 are SGHRS and YFSETQ. In nucleotides, the CDR3 is TGCGCCAGCAGCGTCCGGGACCTCAGCCGTTACACAGATACGCAGTATTTT. Translating gives CASSVRDLSRYTDTQYF.

This clonotype was observed a few times. The J gene is TRBJ2-7, the V gene TRBV12-3 or TRBV12-4; weak D call: TRBD2 (6 bases). The CDR3 runs 15 residues. V dropped 6 bases and J dropped 7 bases, with 22 bases sitting between them. The DNA of the CDR3 is TGTGCCAGCAGCCTAACCGGGACTGGGTCTCGTGAGCAGTACTTC. Amino acid sequence: CASSLTGTGSREQYF.

This chain uses TRBV12-3 or TRBV12-4 with TRBJ2-6; D remains ambiguous. This CDR3 region has 17 residues. Trimming removed 5 bases from V and 0 bases from J, with 14 bases in between. The chain's CDR3 is CASSPTRADSGANVLTF. The CDR3 DNA reads as TGTGCCAGCAGTCCGACCCGGGCCGACTCTGGGGCCAACGTCCTGACTTTC.

CDR3 amino acids: CASSLWGGDNQPQHF. The CDR3 DNA sequence: TGTGCCAGCAGCCTCTGGGGGGGGGACAATCAGCCCCAGCATTTT. The chain links TRBV12-3 or TRBV12-4 to TRBJ1-5, with D perhaps matching TRBD1 (5 bases). V was cut by 6 bases and J by 3 bases, with 15 bases left in between. This CDR3 contains 15 residues.

The sample holds a few counts of this clonotype. The genes are TRBV4-1 and TRBJ1-1; 9 bases agree with TRBD1. There are 13 residues in the CDR3. V dropped 5 bases and J dropped 6; count of bases not matched to a gene: 4. CDR1 MGHRA and CDR2 YSYEKL come from the germline V gene. This chain's CDR3 is CASSSRQGAEAFF. CDR3 DNA sequence: TGCGCCAGCAGCTCCCGACAGGGGGCTGAAGCTTTCTTT.

This chain joins TRBV5-5 and TRBJ1-1; TRBD1 might be the D (5 bases). V was pared by 2 bases and J by 3 bases, with 11 bases between. The CDR3 runs 14 residues. Germline V gene data show CDR1 as SGHKS and CDR2 as YYEKEE (reference sequence). Here the CDR3 reads CASSLGDRYTEAFF. The CDR3 nucleotides are TGTGCCAGCAGCTTAGGTGACAGATACACTGAAGCTTTCTTT.

The chain carries TRBV7-3 and TRBJ2-5; perhaps TRBD2 as D (6 bases). From germline, CDR1 is SGHTA and CDR2 FQGTGA. This CDR3 is 16 amino acids long. V lost 2 bases to trimming and J lost 1 base, with 14 bases between them. CDR3 amino acids: CASSLGSGAGQETQYF. The CDR3 DNA reads as TGTGCCAGCAGCTTAGGATCAGGAGCGGGCCAAGAGACCCAGTACTTC.

The rearrangement links TRBV7-2 to TRBJ2-1; 7 bases align to TRBD2. This CDR3 region has 15 residues. CDR1 and CDR2 (germline): SGHTA, FQGNSA. V shed 5 bases and J 7 bases; nucleotides not matched to a gene: 11. CDR3 in amino acids: CASSPVGRAGNEQFF. CDR3 in DNA: TGTGCCAGCAGCCCGGTGGGGAGGGCCGGGAATGAGCAGTTCTTC.

This clonotype was recorded a few times. The genes are TRBV19 and TRBJ2-5; D possibly corresponds to TRBD2 (7 bases). Germline CDR1 and CDR2: LNHDA and SQIVND (reference sequence). CDR3 length equals 17 residues. The V end lost 5 bases, the J end lost 6 bases, and 25 bases lay between the germline ends. The DNA for the CDR3 is TGTGCCAGTAGTGCAGATTCAAGGAGAGGGGGGGCGCAGACCCAGTACTTC. It specifies CASSADSRRGGAQTQYF. Combining the CDR3 with reference TRBV19 and TRBJ2-5 gives the whole variable domain DGGITQSPKYLFRKEGQNVTLSCEQNLNHDAMYWYRQDPGQGLRLIYYSQIVNDFQKGDIAEGYSVSREKKESFPLTVTSAQKNPTAFYLCASSADSRRGGAQTQYFGPGTRLLVL.

This chain uses TRBV30 with TRBJ2-7; TRBD2 aligns across 8 bases. The germline V gene has CDR1 GTSNPN and CDR2 SVGIG (reference sequence). This CDR3 has 11 residues. The ends lost 4 bases at V and 6 bases at J; junction bases unmatched: 2. The CDR3 protein is CAWKRGLEQYF. DNA of the CDR3: TGTGCCTGGAAGCGGGGGCTCGAGCAGTACTTC.

The V gene is TRBV5-1, the J gene TRBJ2-3; 8 bases agree with TRBD2. V shed 4 bases, J shed 6 bases, and the junction held 7 bases outside the gene matches. Germline CDR1 is SGHRS and CDR2 is YFSETQ. The CDR3 runs 14 residues. CDR3 sequence reads: CASSRAGGPDTQYF. The CDR3 nucleotides are TGCGCCAGCAGCCGGGCGGGGGGACCTGATACGCAGTATTTT.

This clonotype has more than one count but fewer than ten. V is TRBV29-1 and J is TRBJ1-2; D gene uncertain. Germline-derived CDR1 and CDR2 are SQVTM and ANQGSEA. With 4 bases removed from V and 5 bases from J, the gap between germline ends came to 11 bases. The CDR3 has 12 amino acids. The CDR3 here is CSVAFMSYGYTF. The CDR3 DNA reads as TGCAGCGTTGCTTTTATGAGTTATGGCTACACCTTC. Based on the CDR3 plus reference TRBV29-1 and TRBJ1-2, the full variable domain is SAVISQKPSRDICQRGTSLTIQCQVDSQVTMMFWYRQQPGQSLTLIATANQGSEATYESGFVIDKFPISRPNLTFSTLTVSNMSPEDSSIYLCSVAFMSYGYTFGSGTRLTVV.

The chain carries TRBV6-1 and TRBJ2-7; D may be TRBD2 (6 bases). The CDR3 runs to 17 residues. Germline CDR1 MNHNS, CDR2 SASEGT. V lost 2 bases, J lost 1 base, and 18 bases lay in between. The CDR3 DNA reads TGTGCCAGCAGTGAATATCGGGGGACCACCGTTTCCTACGAGCAGTACTTC. Translating gives CASSEYRGTTVSYEQYF.

The rearrangement uses TRBV10-3 and TRBJ2-3; 7 nucleotides agree with TRBD2. Unmatched junction bases numbered 6, after V lost 4 bases and J lost 5 bases. The CDR3 sequence is 14 residues long. Germline V CDR1 and CDR2: ENHRY, SYGVKD. Here the CDR3 DNA reads TGTGCCATCAGTGGACTAGCTGGCATAGATACGCAGTATTTT. It specifies CAISGLAGIDTQYF.

The J gene is TRBJ2-5, the V gene TRBV5-4; 10 nucleotides align to TRBD2. V shed 5 bases and J 5 bases; nucleotides not matched to a gene: 6. Germline V lookup: CDR1 SGHNT, CDR2 YYREEE (reference sequence). This CDR3 comprises 14 residues. CDR3 residues: CASRLAGGTETQYF. For the CDR3, the DNA is TGTGCCAGCAGATTAGCGGGAGGTACGGAGACCCAGTACTTC. Full variable domain (missing parts from reference TRBV5-4 and TRBJ2-5): ETGVTQSPTHLIKTRGQQVTLRCSSQSGHNTVSWYQQALGQGPQFIFQYYREEENGRGNFPPRFSGLQFPNYSSELNVNALELDDSALYLCASRLAGGTETQYFGPGTRLLVL.

The chain recombines TRBV5-1 with TRBJ2-1; D is tentatively TRBD1 or TRBD2 (5 bases each). There are 14 residues in the CDR3. The V end lost 4 bases, the J end lost 7 bases, and 15 bases lay between the germline ends. Looked up from germline, CDR1 is SGHRS and CDR2 is YFSETQ. In DNA, the CDR3 is TGCGCCAGCAGCGGGGGTAATGGTGTTAATGAGCAGTTCTTC. Encoded protein: CASSGGNGVNEQFF.

This clonotype appeared a few times. The V and J genes are TRBV6-6 and TRBJ1-3, with D unresolved. CDR1 is MNHNY and CDR2 is SVGAGI in the germline V gene (reference sequence). There are 18 residues in the CDR3. Trimming stripped 0 bases from V and 0 bases from J, with 15 bases between. This CDR3 reads CASSYSSQRSLSGNTIYF. The CDR3 DNA sequence: TGTGCCAGCAGTTACTCTTCCCAGAGGTCCCTCTCTGGAAACACCATATATTTT.

V is TRBV25-1 and J is TRBJ2-1, with TRBD2 matching 7 bases. The CDR3 covers 16 residues. The V gene's germline CDR1 is MGHDK and CDR2 SYGVNS. Trimming at V came to 6 bases and at J to 0 bases, leaving 8 bases not matched to a gene. The CDR3 here is CASSEAGRGSYNEQFF. CDR3 nucleotide sequence: TGTGCCAGCAGCGAGGCGGGGAGGGGCTCCTACAATGAGCAGTTCTTC.

The rearrangement joins TRBV4-3 to TRBJ2-7, with 13 bases that match TRBD2. V was pared by 4 bases and J by 0 bases, with 6 bases of the junction left unmatched. Germline values: CDR1 LGHNA, CDR2 YSLEER. The CDR3 runs 17 residues. The DNA of the CDR3 is TGCGCCAGCAGCCTCGGGACTAGCGGGACCCGCTCCTACGAGCAGTACTTC. Its translation: CASSLGTSGTRSYEQYF.